The rows below give T cell receptor beta chains drawn from one sample of a study of T cell responses to AZD1222 COVID-19 vaccine. Repertoires were generated with immunoSEQ multiplex PCR, while TCRdb's copy carries only in-frame clones and drops some. Of 160,000 or so clones listed, about 90% are singletons. Sample: peripheral blood, taken 28 days after the second dose of the MenACWY control vaccine. The receptors were gathered from an adult who received the MenACWY meningococcal vaccine as a control. CDR3s leave out the opening cysteine and the closing phenylalanine or tryptophan.

J,V,CDR3
TRBJ1-2,TRBV18,ASSPPGQVHQQGGYT
TRBJ1-3,TRBV10-1,ASSDWGRQGMEGNTIY
TRBJ1-1,TRBV18,ASSPLVDTEAF
TRBJ1-2,TRBV5-1,ASSLVGTSYGYT
TRBJ1-2,TRBV9,ASSLGQPYGYT
TRBJ1-3,TRBV14,ASSQVDRPIGNTIY
TRBJ1-2,TRBV27,ASSFREANYGYT
TRBJ2-7,TRBV4-2,ASSTAVRTGTYEQY
TRBJ2-1,TRBV5-6,ASSLGLSSYNEQF
TRBJ2-7,TRBV28,ASSITLEGAY
TRBJ1-2,TRBV28,ASRFPPGQTYGYT
TRBJ1-1,TRBV7-8,ASSLDRGRTEAF
TRBJ2-1,TRBV20-1,SASSAAGGTEQF
TRBJ2-7,TRBV3-1/TRBV3-2,ASSQGGYEQY
TRBJ1-5,TRBV15,ATSRDRDQPQH
TRBJ1-2,TRBV24-1,ATSDPDSYDGYT
TRBJ1-5,TRBV7-2,ASSLDSSNQPQH
TRBJ2-1,TRBV27,ASSLSWGEGRLPNEQF
TRBJ2-7,TRBV10-1,ASSDSVYEQY
TRBJ1-1,TRBV2,ASTAGNTEAF
TRBJ2-7,TRBV27,ASSNNRKPYEQY
TRBJ2-2,TRBV19,ASSIVGPGRRTGELF
TRBJ2-2,TRBV28,ASSITLLGTGVATGELF
TRBJ1-5,TRBV6-2/TRBV6-3,ASSYRGRSNQPQH
TRBJ2-7,TRBV29-1,SVEGAPSREQY
TRBJ2-5,TRBV25-1,ASSDFRDRVKETQY
TRBJ1-1,TRBV27,ASSWAGGNTEAF
TRBJ2-1,TRBV6-5,ASTSARRVNEQF
TRBJ1-5,TRBV19,ASSGRQESNQPQH
TRBJ1-2,TRBV30,AWSVTANYGYT
TRBJ2-3,TRBV27,ASSLSRALHTQY
TRBJ2-2,TRBV4-3,ASSPGRYTGELF
TRBJ2-5,TRBV24-1,ATSDPGGLETQY
TRBJ1-1,TRBV5-1,ASSFSSGGWLETEAF
TRBJ1-2,TRBV7-2,ASSLDEGGYGYT